What follows describes a single T cell receptor (beta chain). In its sample, this clonotype was seen many times. Its antigen is not yet known. No base-level quality is on record; no much larger clone is a single base apart. Ophthalmopathy patients had moderately to severely active disease, with a Clinical Activity Score of 3 or more, a NOSPECS grade of 4 or more, and a disease duration of less than 3 months. Exclusion was applied to patients with uncontrolled infections, other autoimmune diseases, pregnancy or lactation. Diagnoses were established on the basis of clinical symptoms, serum thyroxine and TRAb, thyroid ultrasound, and orbital computed tomography. PBMCs were isolated from approximately 10 ml of fresh peripheral blood by Ficoll-Paque density gradient centrifugation. Trizol reagent was used to extract total RNA, and RNA quality was then checked on an Agilent 2100 Bioanalyzer. This specimen comes from a study of T cells in Graves' hyperthyroidism and ophthalmopathy (dated by TCRdb to the late 2010s). The study in broad terms: Peripheral blood samples were taken at the time of initial diagnosis, prior to any treatment. To identify TCR V-J signatures that set the groups apart, the researchers used a discovery cohort of about a hundred patients, made up of 40 to 45 with Graves' ophthalmopathy and 57 with stable Graves' hyperthyroidism. The paper describes TCR Vbeta CDR3 sequencing of some 130 peripheral blood samples, made up of approximately 40 ophthalmopathy patients, roughly 80 hyperthyroidism patients and 17 progressor patients. Following sampling, methimazole starting at 30 mg daily was given to hyperthyroidism patients, and high-dose intravenous methylprednisolone was given to ophthalmopathy patients. The 90 to 100 discovery patients were randomly split 7:3 into training and test sets. Whether ophthalmopathy could be predicted prospectively was tested in an independent validation cohort made up of under 20 hyperthyroidism patients plus 17 patients who later progressed to ophthalmopathy. Thyroid tissue and blood T-cell repertoires from over 5 Graves' hyperthyroidism patients were also compared in the study. The full study reports these points: During validation, the model predicted progression to ophthalmopathy a median of around 7 months ahead of onset, with around 71% sensitivity and under 85% specificity. Ophthalmopathy was separated from stable hyperthyroidism by a 13 V-J signature model, with about 88% sensitivity and about 81% specificity obtained in cross-validation and 80%/75% obtained in testing. Sample size was not statistically predetermined, and investigators were not blinded to group allocation. Most expanded thyroid clonotypes (frequency above 0.001) were also detected in blood, suggesting blood repertoires may reflect thyroid immune responses.

The TCR beta CDR3 regions were amplified from RNA transcripts. The first round of RT-PCR for the TCR CDR3 was performed with the HTBI primer set and the Qiagen OneStep RT-PCR kit. A second multiplex PCR round built the libraries, followed by size selection and purification. The libraries were sequenced on an Illumina HiSeq2000 using paired-end 100 bp reads. The paper's processing steps were these. Raw data were processed with SOAPnuke, discarding reads with adapters, uncalled bases, mean Phred below 15, or no exact constant-primer or identifier match. COPE v1.2.5 was used to merge the high-quality paired reads, and each unique nucleotide sequence was defined as a clonotype. MiTCR v1.1 was used to align the clonotypes against IMGT TRBV, TRBD and TRBJ reference segments. Only V-J combinations with frequency above 0.0001, covering 98% to 99.2% of repertoires, were analysed. The TCS score was defined as F50 (clonal expansion) divided by E x V (chaos), with BLOSUM62-based TCRdist calculated between CDR3 peptides within each V-J. Welch's t-statistics and random forest reduced around 550 V-J features to under 15, which were used in a naive Bayes classifier (R e1071). Starting from the raw public reads, TCRdb applied fastp trimming at Q25, assembled clones with MiXCR and retained in-frame beta chains. For every CDR3 protein sequence, its rows merge into one entry that carries the most common genes and DNA. The V and J calls shown here were made by TCRdb, not taken from the authors' results. The sample table lists fewer than 250,000 distinct CDR3 sequences, approximately 25% of them with a count of one. The ten largest clones capture about a third of the sample.

CDR1 SGHAT and CDR2 FQNNGV are derived from the germline V gene. The germline V and J ends show losses of 6 bases and 3 bases respectively, and no gene match explains 7 bases of the junction. From its cysteine to its phenylalanine, the CDR3 spans 15 amino acids. Here the CDR3 DNA is all that survives: 45 bases in frame from base 1. The TCR originated in a woman between 40 and 50 years old with Graves' ophthalmopathy. The chain links TRBV11-2 with TRBJ2-2; TRBD1 aligns with 7 central bases. Sequenced material: blood. For the CDR3, the sequence is CASSFRDRDTGELFF. The bases are TGTGCCAGCAGTTTCCGGGACAGAGACACCGGGGAGCTGTTTTTT. The variable domain in full, with residues beyond the CDR3 obtained from the reference TRBV11-2 and TRBJ2-2 genes, is EAGVAQSPRYKIIEKRQSVAFWCNPISGHATLYWYQQILGQGPKLLIQFQNNGVVDDSQLPKDRFSAERLKGVDSTLKIQPAKLEDSAVYLCASSFRDRDTGELFFGEGSRLTVL.